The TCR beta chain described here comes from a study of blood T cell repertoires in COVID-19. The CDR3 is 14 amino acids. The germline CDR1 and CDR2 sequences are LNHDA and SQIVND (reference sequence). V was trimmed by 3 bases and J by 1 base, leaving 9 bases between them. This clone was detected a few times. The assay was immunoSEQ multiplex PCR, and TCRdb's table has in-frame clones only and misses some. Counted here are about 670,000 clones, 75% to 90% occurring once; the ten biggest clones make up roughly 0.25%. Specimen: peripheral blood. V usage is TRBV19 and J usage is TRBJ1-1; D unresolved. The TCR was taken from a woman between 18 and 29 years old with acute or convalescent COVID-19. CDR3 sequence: CASSMARRNTEAFF. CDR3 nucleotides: TGTGCCAGTAGTATGGCCAGAAGGAACACTGAAGCTTTCTTT.